The T cell receptor beta chain under discussion was sequenced for a study of human thymus T cells. The study, taken as a whole, reports: Across thymic and blood repertoires, the usage of V and J genes appeared to be biased.

Comment on this clone: Its specificity is not known.

The repertoire was sequenced with immunoSEQ multiplex PCR; TCRdb's copy has only in-frame clones and lacks some. The sample holds 78,000 or so clones, nearly 98% seen once. Thymus was obtained from resections taken during corrective heart surgery. The CDR3 has 19 residues. Trimming removed 0 bases at V and 3 bases at J, with 20 bases between. Germline V gene sequence: CDR1 KGHSH, CDR2 LQKENI. The rearrangement uses TRBV18 and TRBJ2-2; D tentatively fits TRBD1 or TRBD2 (5 bases each). The sample comprised thymus tissue. The receptor was derived from a boy in the first two years of life with a congenital heart defect but otherwise immunologically healthy. CDR3 DNA: TGTGCCAGCTCACCACCGATCTGGGGACGCCGCTGGGACACCGGGGAGCTGTTTTTT. Encoded protein: CASSPPIWGRRWDTGELFF.